This is a list of T cell receptor beta chains from one sample in a study of identifying expanded T cells in peripheral blood. Data came from immunoSEQ multiplex PCR; TCRdb stores just in-frame clones and leaves some out. The sample shows about 91,000 clones, about 87% of them seen only once. The material sequenced was blood. The receptors here all came from a person between 18 and 75 years old in good health. Each CDR3 is given with its conserved first and last residue. A D gene is named only where the DNA matches it firmly. Expanded clones are given a class, and other clones once, few, many or no size at all.

CDR3 protein,CDR3 DNA,V gene,J gene,clone size,D gene
CASSDTASGGADTQYF,TGTGCCAGCAGTGACACGGCTAGCGGGGGGGCAGATACGCAGTATTTT,TRBV6-4,TRBJ2-3,once,TRBD2
CASSLSRLSNQPQHF,TGTGCCAGCAGTTTAAGCAGGCTAAGCAATCAGCCCCAGCATTTT,TRBV27,TRBJ1-5,-,-
CASSLGNPGVLSYEQYF,TGTGCCAGCAGTTTAGGGAATCCGGGAGTACTTTCCTACGAGCAGTACTTC,TRBV27,TRBJ2-7,-,-
CASSPLREGGRGYEQYF,TGTGCCAGTAGTCCCCTCAGAGAGGGCGGGAGAGGATACGAGCAGTACTTC,TRBV19,TRBJ2-7,-,TRBD2
CASSLASGPDTQYF,TGTGCCAGCAGCTTAGCGTCGGGGCCAGATACGCAGTATTTT,TRBV7-2,TRBJ2-3,-,-
CATSRGRGGSTEAFF,TGTGCCACCAGCAGAGGGAGAGGAGGAAGCACTGAAGCTTTCTTT,TRBV15,TRBJ1-1,-,-
CASKGNQPQHF,TGTGCCAGTAAGGGCAATCAGCCCCAGCATTTT,TRBV19,TRBJ1-5,-,-
CASSYNGIQYF,TGTGCCAGCAGTTACAATGGCATTCAGTACTTC,TRBV6-5,TRBJ2-4,-,-
CATSSWAGGKETQYF,TGTGCCACCAGCAGCTGGGCAGGGGGCAAAGAGACCCAGTACTTC,TRBV15,TRBJ2-5,once,TRBD1
CASSVGLYEQYF,TGTGCCAGCAGTGTGGGTCTCTACGAGCAGTACTTC,TRBV28,TRBJ2-7,-,-
CDTSQCNYLRKTGNTGELFF,TGTGACACTAGCCAGTGTAACTACCTACGGAAGACAGGGAACACCGGGGAGCTGTTTTTT,TRBV6-4,TRBJ2-2,-,-
CASSEAVTGAGNTIYF,TGTGCCAGCAGTGAAGCAGTCACAGGGGCTGGAAACACCATATATTTT,TRBV6-1,TRBJ1-3,-,TRBD1
CASSYRPRYSPLHF,TGTGCCAGCAGTTATAGGCCAAGATATTCACCCCTCCACTTT,TRBV6-5,TRBJ1-6,few,-
CASSLPGGDWGYEQYF,TGTGCCAGCAGCTTGCCGGGCGGGGATTGGGGTTACGAGCAGTACTTC,TRBV5-4,TRBJ2-7,-,-
CASSQGRGENQPQHF,TGTGCCAGCAGCCAGGGGAGAGGGGAGAATCAGCCCCAGCATTTT,TRBV16,TRBJ1-5,-,-
CASSVTGGAKNIQYF,TGCGCCAGCAGTGTCACAGGAGGAGCCAAAAACATTCAGTACTTC,TRBV10-2,TRBJ2-4,-,-
CASSLPAGDNTGELFF,TGTGCCAGCAGTCTACCCGCAGGAGATAACACCGGGGAGCTGTTTTTT,TRBV27,TRBJ2-2,-,-
CASSEHASGSYEQYF,TGTGCCAGCAGTGAACACGCTAGCGGGAGCTACGAGCAGTACTTC,TRBV6-1,TRBJ2-7,-,TRBD2
CASSLIMATTNEQFF,TGTGCCAGCAGTTTAATTATGGCCACCACCAATGAGCAGTTCTTC,TRBV28,TRBJ2-1,-,-
CASSGQGWQPQHF,TGTGCCAGCAGTGGACAGGGTTGGCAGCCCCAGCATTTT,TRBV6-1,TRBJ1-5,-,TRBD1
CASRQQGAGELFF,TGTGCCAGCAGACAACAGGGGGCCGGGGAGCTGTTTTTT,TRBV28,TRBJ2-2,-,TRBD1
CASSFGVHTEAFF,TGTGCCAGCAGCTTCGGGGTTCACACTGAAGCTTTCTTT,TRBV7-9,TRBJ1-1,-,-
CASAEGAYSGNTIYF,TGTGCCAGCGCGGAGGGGGCTTACTCTGGAAACACCATATATTTT,TRBV2,TRBJ1-3,-,TRBD1